The 9 T cell receptor beta chains below were found in one sample sequenced in a study of regulatory T cells in long-lasting Graves disease. Regarding time point: newly diagnosed GD, antithyroid drugs for less than 3 months. RNA from PBMCs was the source of the TCR library. Building the TCR beta libraries relied on iRepertoire HTBI primers, and CDR3 regions underwent Arm-PCR. Using its own MiXCR run on the multiplex PCR reads, TCRdb lists one record per CDR3 protein. This table has about 400,000 distinct CDR3 sequences, about 16% appearing once. These data also formed part of another study, on T cells in Graves' hyperthyroidism and ophthalmopathy.

Sequences were derived from peripheral blood mononuclear cells (PBMCs), sampled at new diagnosis, from a patient treated with antithyroid drugs. The source of these receptors is a woman aged 18-35 years with Graves disease.

This clonotype was counted ten times or more. J is TRBJ1-1 and V is TRBV3-1; D is undetermined. Germline V lookup: CDR1 LGHDT, CDR2 YNNKEL (reference sequence). V was shortened by 1 base and J by 0 bases, with 0 bases between the two germline ends. The CDR3 consists of 12 residues. CDR3 sequence reads: CASSQVNTEAFF. CDR3 coding DNA: TGTGCCAGCAGCCAAGTGAACACTGAAGCTTTCTTT.

Worth noting for this clonotype: With only one base between it and a far larger clone, this is likely a read error. This rearrangement joins TRBV4-1 to TRBJ1-4, with 7 bases lining up with TRBD1. CDR3 length: 14 amino acids. Germline V CDR1 and CDR2: MGHRA, YSYEKL. CDR3 protein: CASGTGQSNEKLFF. DNA for the CDR3: TGTGCCAGCGGCACGGGACAGTCTAATGAAAAACTGTTTTTT.

The genes are TRBV20-1 and TRBJ2-7; 8 bases align to TRBD1. The junction had 3 bases not matched to a gene; V was cut back by 3 bases and J by 5 bases. CDR1 is DFQATT and CDR2 is SNEGSKA in the germline V gene (reference sequence). CDR3 length: 12 amino acids. CDR3 sequence: CSARDRVHEQYF. CDR3 sequence (DNA): TGCAGTGCTAGGGACAGGGTTCACGAGCAGTACTTC.

The table lists this clonotype with many counts. The rearrangement links TRBV28 to TRBJ2-7, with D possibly TRBD1 on 6 matching bases. V lost 7 bases, J lost 2 bases, and 18 bases lay in between. The CDR3 extends over 15 amino acids. Germline assignment: CDR1 MDHEN and CDR2 SYDVKM. The CDR3: CASNPTGSSTYEQYF. CDR3 DNA: TGTGCCAGCAACCCCACAGGGTCTTCTACCTACGAGCAGTACTTC.

Concerning this clonotype: One junction end does not reproduce the germline sequence, and a read error may be involved. The chain recombines TRBV28 with TRBJ2-5; D is possibly TRBD2 (5 bases). The length of the CDR3 is 14 residues. In germline, CDR1 is MDHEN, CDR2 SYDVKM. The CDR3 sequence: CTSSSPSGGETQYF. CDR3 DNA: TGTACCAGCAGTTCTCCCAGCGGAGGAGAGACCCAGTACTTC.

This clonotype was seen many times. The CDR3 nucleotides are TGTGCCAGCAGCCATCGGACAGGGTCGCATGGCTACACCTTC. Translated: CASSHRTGSHGYTF. The V gene is TRBV7-8, the J gene TRBJ1-2; 8 bases are a match to TRBD1. This CDR3 is 14 amino acids long. The germline V gene has CDR1 SGHVS and CDR2 FQNEAQ. J gave up 6 bases and V 5 bases, and 8 bases lay outside the gene matches.

There are many counts of this clonotype. The V call is TRBV11-1, the J call TRBJ1-2; 10 bases align to TRBD1. Looked up from germline, CDR1 is SGHAT and CDR2 is FQDESV (reference sequence). Trimming at V came to 8 bases and at J to 8 bases, leaving 20 bases not matched to a gene. The CDR3 has 17 amino acids. The chain's CDR3 is CASGTLDRGPSSGGYTF. CDR3 bases: TGTGCCAGCGGGACACTCGACAGGGGGCCCTCCTCGGGGGGCTACACCTTC.

This clonotype was seen at least ten times. This chain uses TRBV18 with TRBJ2-7, with D hard to call. The CDR3 is 15 residues long. Germline V gene lookup returns CDR1 KGHSH and CDR2 LQKENI. The V and J ends lost 3 bases and 1 base respectively, with 13 bases between them. The CDR3 region is CASSPPLRASYEQYF. CDR3 sequence (DNA): TGTGCCAGCTCACCCCCCCTTAGGGCGTCCTACGAGCAGTACTTC.

In DNA form, the CDR3 reads TGTGCCAGCAGTGGTCAGCGGGGAAACACAGATACGCAGTATTTT. Residues: CASSGQRGNTDTQYF. The J gene is TRBJ2-3, the V gene TRBV6-1, with 7 positions matching TRBD2. The CDR3 runs to 15 residues. The V and J ends lost 4 bases and 2 bases, in that order; junction bases with no gene match: 6. Germline V lookup: CDR1 MNHNS, CDR2 SASEGT.